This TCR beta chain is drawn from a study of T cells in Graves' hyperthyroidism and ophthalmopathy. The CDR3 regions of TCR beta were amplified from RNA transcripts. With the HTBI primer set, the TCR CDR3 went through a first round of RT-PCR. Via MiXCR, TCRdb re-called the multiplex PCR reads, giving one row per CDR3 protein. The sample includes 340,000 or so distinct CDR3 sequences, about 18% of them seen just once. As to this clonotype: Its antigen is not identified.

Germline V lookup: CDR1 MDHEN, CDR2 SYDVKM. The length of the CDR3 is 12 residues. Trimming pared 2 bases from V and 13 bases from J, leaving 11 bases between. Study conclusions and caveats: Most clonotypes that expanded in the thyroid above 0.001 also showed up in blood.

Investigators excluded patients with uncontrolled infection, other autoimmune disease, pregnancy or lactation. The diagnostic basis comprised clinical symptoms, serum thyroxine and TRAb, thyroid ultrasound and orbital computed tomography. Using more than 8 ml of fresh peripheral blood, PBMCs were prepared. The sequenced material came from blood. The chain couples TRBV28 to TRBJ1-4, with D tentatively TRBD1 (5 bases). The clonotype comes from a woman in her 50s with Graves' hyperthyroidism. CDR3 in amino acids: CASSLGGKGLFF. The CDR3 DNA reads TGTGCCAGCAGTTTAGGGGGAAAAGGACTGTTTTTT.